Here is one T cell receptor beta chain with its context. The data are from a study of blood T cell repertoires in COVID-19. Overall study: Material from acute and convalescent COVID-19 was sourced from the United States, Italy and Spain. The analysed material was cDNA or gDNA that came from T cells, B-cell-depleted T cells, or PBMCs.

Study processing details: By means of reference gene primer amplification, nucleated cell counts were estimated. Profiled with immunoSEQ multiplex PCR; TCRdb holds only in-frame clones, not every one. Clone size and the V and J calls come from that table; the DNA yielded D and trimming. The sample carries roughly 250,000 clones, 70% to 85% recorded once. Germline lookup yields CDR1 SGHTA and CDR2 FQGNSA. CDR3 length equals 16 residues. V shed 5 bases and J shed 1 base, with 17 bases lying between them. Sequencing input: peripheral blood. The chain employs TRBV7-2 and TRBJ1-2; D is undetermined. The receptor comes from a woman older than 75 with acute or convalescent COVID-19. CDR3 bases: TGTGCCAGCAGCCCAGACCTGGGCAGGATTAACTATGGCTACACCTTC. Translated: CASSPDLGRINYGYTF.